This T cell receptor beta chain derives from a study of T cells in Graves' hyperthyroidism and ophthalmopathy. Investigators excluded patients with uncontrolled infection, other autoimmune disease, pregnancy or lactation. Clinical symptoms, serum thyroxine, TRAb, thyroid ultrasound and orbital computed tomography established diagnosis. This clonotype turned up a few times. Trimming stripped 4 bases from V and 6 bases from J, with 12 bases between. The CDR3 length is 13 residues. What was amplified from RNA transcripts were TCR beta CDR3 regions. The study used the HTBI primer set for a first-round RT-PCR of the TCR CDR3. TCRdb used MiXCR to reprocess the multiplex PCR reads, holding one entry per CDR3 protein. The sample yields about 620,000 distinct CDR3 sequences, roughly 16% seen once.

This clonotype originated in a woman in her 30s with Graves' hyperthyroidism. The V and J genes are TRBV12-3 or TRBV12-4 and TRBJ1-2; D is unresolved. The specimen was blood. CDR3 sequence: CASSSPSDNGYTF. Here the CDR3 DNA reads TGTGCCAGCAGTTCCCCGTCCGATAATGGCTACACCTTC.